A selection of T cell receptor beta chains follows, all from one sample in a study of cytomegalovirus exposure and HLA in healthy donors. The protocol was immunoSEQ multiplex PCR, while the TCRdb copy is restricted to in-frame clones and leaves out a portion. The table lists approximately 140,000 clones, roughly three quarters of them singletons. The specimen was PBMCs. The receptor source for this set is a woman in her fifties or sixties in good health and CMV-seronegative. Each CDR3 is given with its conserved first and last residue. Each record gives: J gene, clone size, V gene, D gene, CDR3 DNA, CDR3 protein. A D gene is named only where the DNA matches it firmly. Expanded clones are given a class, and other clones once, few, many or no size at all.

TRBJ1-4 | - | TRBV15 | - | TGTGCCACCAGCAGAGCCTATAATGAAAAACTGTTTTTT | CATSRAYNEKLFF
TRBJ2-3 | - | TRBV5-4 | TRBD2 | TGTGCCAGCAGCCCTCCGACTAGCGGAAGCACAGATACGCAGTATTTT | CASSPPTSGSTDTQYF
TRBJ2-4 | - | TRBV16 | TRBD2 | TGTGCCAGCAGCCAATACACTAGCGCGAACATTCAGTACTTC | CASSQYTSANIQYF
TRBJ2-3 | - | TRBV14 | - | TGTGCCAGCAGCCAAGGGCGGGGCCCCCCTCGCACAGATACGCAGTATTTT | CASSQGRGPPRTDTQYF
TRBJ2-1 | - | TRBV6-1 | TRBD2 | TGTGCCAGCAGTGAAGGGACTAGCGCCACCAATGAGCAGTTCTTC | CASSEGTSATNEQFF
TRBJ1-6 | - | TRBV4-2 | - | TGTGCCAGCAGCCAATTGGAGGATTCACCCCTCCACTTT | CASSQLEDSPLHF
TRBJ1-5 | - | TRBV5-1 | - | TGCGCCAGCAGCTTGGACGGTGGCAATCAGCCCCAGCATTTT | CASSLDGGNQPQHF
TRBJ2-3 | - | TRBV7-3 | TRBD2 | TGTGCCAGCAGCCTCGGACTAGGCACGCAGTATTTT | CASSLGLGTQYF
TRBJ1-2 | - | TRBV4-2 | - | TGTGCCAGCAGCCAAGGTCTTGAGAACTATGGCTACACCTTC | CASSQGLENYGYTF
TRBJ2-7 | - | TRBV30 | - | TGTGCCTGGAGTGTGGGTAGGGAGGTCGACGAGCAGTACTTC | CAWSVGREVDEQYF
TRBJ2-1 | - | TRBV4-1 | TRBD2 | TGCGCCAGCAGCCCGGGAGGGCAGGGGCCAGGCTCCTACAATGAGCAGTTCTTC | CASSPGGQGPGSYNEQFF
TRBJ1-3 | - | TRBV7-8 | - | TGTGCCAGCACCGTCGGGGGGTACGGAAACACCATATATTTT | CASTVGGYGNTIYF
TRBJ1-1 | - | TRBV27 | TRBD1 | TGTGCCAGCAGTTTTTCCCGGACAGGGAGGACTGAAGCTTTCTTT | CASSFSRTGRTEAFF
TRBJ2-3 | once | TRBV4-1 | - | TGCGCCAGCAGCCAACAGGGTAGCACAGATACGCAGTATTTT | CASSQQGSTDTQYF
TRBJ2-2 | - | TRBV5-4 | TRBD1 | TGTGCCAGCAGCTTACTTGGGACAGGGGCTCTGAACACCGGGGAGCTGTTTTTT | CASSLLGTGALNTGELFF
TRBJ2-7 | - | TRBV6-1 | - | TGTGCCAGCAGGGCTACAGAGAACTCCTACGAGCAGTACTTC | CASRATENSYEQYF
TRBJ1-1 | - | TRBV13 | TRBD1 | TGTGCCAGCAGCTCGGGACAGGGCCGCTTGAACACTGAAGCTTTCTTT | CASSSGQGRLNTEAFF
TRBJ1-6 | - | TRBV19 | - | TGTGCCAGTAGTGTTTACGGAGGAAATTCACCCCTCCACTTT | CASSVYGGNSPLHF
TRBJ1-6 | - | TRBV7-2 | - | TGTGCCAGCAGCTTACGGGGAAACAGGGAGGGGAATTCACCCCTCCACTTT | CASSLRGNREGNSPLHF
TRBJ2-7 | - | TRBV5-1 | TRBD1 | TGCGCCAGCAGCTTGGAAGGCAGGGGGCTCCACGAGCAGTACTTC | CASSLEGRGLHEQYF
TRBJ1-2 | few | TRBV2 | TRBD1 | TGTGCCAGCAGTGAATGGCCCGGGACAGGGGATGGCTACACCTTC | CASSEWPGTGDGYTF
TRBJ2-1 | - | TRBV7-6 | - | TGTGCCAGCAGCTTAGTTATAAATGAGCAGTTCTTC | CASSLVINEQFF
TRBJ2-7 | - | TRBV27 | - | TGTGCCAGCAGTTTAGGAGTGGGAGCCAGCTCCTACGAGCAGTACTTC | CASSLGVGASSYEQYF
TRBJ2-7 | - | TRBV28 | - | TGTGCCAGCAGTTTCGTAGCGGTCGTAGGTGGCGAGCAGTACTTC | CASSFVAVVGGEQYF
TRBJ2-2 | - | TRBV7-9 | - | TGTGCCAGCAGCTCCGGGACACACTCCCTCCGGAACACCGGGGAGCTGTTTTTT | CASSSGTHSLRNTGELFF
TRBJ1-1 | - | TRBV4-3 | - | TGCGCCAGCAGCCAAGTTGCAGGGGTCACTGAAGCTTTCTTT | CASSQVAGVTEAFF
TRBJ2-1 | - | TRBV2 | - | TGTGCCAGCAGCCTAAATACCTACAATGAGCAGTTCTTC | CASSLNTYNEQFF
TRBJ1-4 | - | TRBV4-2 | - | TGTGCCAGCAGCCAGAGGGGGGGGAAACCTAATGAAAAACTGTTTTTT | CASSQRGGKPNEKLFF
TRBJ2-1 | - | TRBV10-1 | TRBD2 | TGCGCCAGCAGTGGCGGGGGGATTCCAAGCTCCTACAATGAGCAGTTCTTC | CASSGGGIPSSYNEQFF
TRBJ2-2 | - | TRBV14 | - | TGTGCCAGCAGCCAAGATATACAGACCGGGGAGCTGTTTTTT | CASSQDIQTGELFF
TRBJ1-1 | few | TRBV5-4 | - | TGTGCCAGCAGCATGCCGGGAGCCTACACTGAAGCTTTCTTT | CASSMPGAYTEAFF
TRBJ1-2 | - | TRBV6-5 | TRBD1 | TGTGCCACGCAGGGGGATAATGGCTACACCTTC | CATQGDNGYTF
TRBJ1-6 | - | TRBV5-1 | TRBD1 | TGCGCCAGCAGCAGGACAGGGAATAATTCACCCCTCCACTTT | CASSRTGNNSPLHF
TRBJ2-5 | few | TRBV6-6 | - | TGTGCCAGCAGTTGGACATACCAAGAGACCCAGTACTTC | CASSWTYQETQYF
TRBJ2-3 | - | TRBV9 | TRBD2 | TGTGCCAGCAGCCCAGCGGGGGGGCCTGGTGTGGCGAGTGATACGCAGTATTTT | CASSPAGGPGVASDTQYF
TRBJ1-5 | few | TRBV6-6 | TRBD1 | TGTGCCAGCAGTTACTCGGGTGCAGGGGGTTATCAGCCCCAGCATTTT | CASSYSGAGGYQPQHF
TRBJ2-1 | - | TRBV9 | TRBD2 | TGTGCCAGCAGCATATCTAGCGGGGGGGCCGATGAGCAGTTCTTC | CASSISSGGADEQFF
TRBJ1-2 | - | TRBV7-2 | - | TGTGCCAGCAGCTCCCAGGGCAGATTTAGCTATGGCTACACCTTC | CASSSQGRFSYGYTF
TRBJ2-1 | - | TRBV4-2 | TRBD1 | TGTGCCAGCAGCCAGCTGGCGGCAGGGGGCTACAATGAGCAGTTCTTC | CASSQLAAGGYNEQFF
TRBJ2-1 | - | TRBV12-5 | - | TGTGCTAGTGGTTTGGTACATTTGGAGCAGTTCTTC | CASGLVHLEQFF
TRBJ2-5 | - | TRBV7-2 | TRBD2 | TGTGCCAGCAGCCCCATGGCGGGGGGTCAAGAGACCCAGTACTTC | CASSPMAGGQETQYF
TRBJ1-6 | - | TRBV5-1 | - | TGCGCCAGCAGCTTCCGGGAAGGACCCTCACCCCTCCACTTT | CASSFREGPSPLHF
TRBJ1-5 | - | TRBV14 | - | TGTGCCAGCAGCCAAGTCCTTTCCGCAAACGAGGGCAATCAGCCCCAGCATTTT | CASSQVLSANEGNQPQHF
TRBJ2-2 | - | TRBV28 | - | TGTGCCAGCAGTTTCTTTGGGACTGTGAACACCGGGGAGCTGTTTTTT | CASSFFGTVNTGELFF
TRBJ1-5 | - | TRBV6-1 | - | TGTGCCAGCAGTGTGTGGGGAGGGGAACCCCAGCATTTT | CASSVWGGEPQHF
TRBJ2-6 | - | TRBV4-1 | TRBD2 | TGCGCCAGCAGCCAGATAGCGGGGGGGTGGGGCGGGGCCAACGTCCTGACTTTC | CASSQIAGGWGGANVLTF
TRBJ1-4 | - | TRBV4-1 | - | TGCGCCAGCAGCCAAGTAATCCGGCGGTATCGACATGAAAAACTGTTTTTT | CASSQVIRRYRHEKLFF
TRBJ2-7 | - | TRBV27 | TRBD2 | TGTGCCAGCAGACGTGGGACTAGCGGGGGTTTCTCCTACGAGCAGTACTTC | CASRRGTSGGFSYEQYF
TRBJ2-6 | - | TRBV5-1 | TRBD1 | TGCGCCAGCAGGACAGGGGCATTCCCTGGGGCCAACGTCCTGACTTTC | CASRTGAFPGANVLTF
TRBJ2-5 | - | TRBV6-5 | - | TGTGCCAGCACCATATTACTCAGGGGTCAAGAGACCCAGTACTTC | CASTILLRGQETQYF
TRBJ2-7 | - | TRBV2 | TRBD2 | TGTGCTACCGGGGGGGGTTTACGGGGCGAGCAGTACTTC | CATGGGLRGEQYF
TRBJ1-2 | - | TRBV30 | - | TGTGCCTGGAGTCGACAGACACCCTACTATGGCTACACCTTC | CAWSRQTPYYGYTF